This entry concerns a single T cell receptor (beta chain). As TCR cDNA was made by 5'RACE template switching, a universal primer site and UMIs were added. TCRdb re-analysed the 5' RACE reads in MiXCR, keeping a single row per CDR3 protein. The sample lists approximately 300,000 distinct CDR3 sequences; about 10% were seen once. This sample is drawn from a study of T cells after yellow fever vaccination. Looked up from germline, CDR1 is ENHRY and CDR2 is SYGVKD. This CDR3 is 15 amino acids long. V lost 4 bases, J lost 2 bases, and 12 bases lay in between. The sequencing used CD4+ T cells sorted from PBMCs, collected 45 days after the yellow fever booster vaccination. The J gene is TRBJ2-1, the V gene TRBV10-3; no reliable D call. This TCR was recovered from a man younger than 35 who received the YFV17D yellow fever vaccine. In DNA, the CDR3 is TGTGCCATCAGTGTCTGGAGATCCGCCTACAATGAGCAGTTCTTC. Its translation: CAISVWRSAYNEQFF.